This is a list of T cell receptor beta chains from one sample in a study of blood T cell repertoires in COVID-19. Repertoires were generated with immunoSEQ multiplex PCR, while TCRdb's copy carries only in-frame clones and drops some. The sample records approximately 300,000 clones, around 83% being singletons. Material: peripheral blood. The receptors were gathered from a woman between 50 and 59 years old with acute or convalescent COVID-19. Each CDR3 is given with its conserved first and last residue. A D gene is named only where the DNA matches it firmly. Rows give clone size only sometimes, using once, few, many, or a class for an expanded clone.

TRBV18,TRBJ2-3,.,.,TGTGCCAGCTCAACTAACAGGGCCCGCACAGATACGCAGTATTTT,CASSTNRARTDTQYF
TRBV19,TRBJ1-4,.,once,TGTGCCAGTAGGTTAAGTGGGGGCCTAGGTGAAAAACTGTTTTTT,CASRLSGGLGEKLFF
TRBV7-2,TRBJ1-6,.,.,TGTGCCAGCAGACAGGGTCTGGCACCCCTCCACTTT,CASRQGLAPLHF
TRBV24-1,TRBJ2-5,TRBD2,.,TGTGCCACCAGTGATTCAGCCCGGACTAGCGGGGGAGAGACCCAGTACTTC,CATSDSARTSGGETQYF
TRBV23-1,TRBJ2-2,.,once,TGCGCCAGCCCCGCGATAACAGGGCCCGGGGAGCTGTTTTTT,CASPAITGPGELFF
TRBV3-1/TRBV3-2,TRBJ2-1,.,.,TGTGCCAGCAGCCAGGAACAGGGTTACAATGAGCAGTTCTTC,CASSQEQGYNEQFF
TRBV4-2,TRBJ2-1,TRBD2,.,TGTGCCAGCAGCCAAGAAGCGGGGGGAAACAATGAGCAGTTCTTC,CASSQEAGGNNEQFF
TRBV5-1,TRBJ2-1,.,.,TGCGCCAGCAGCATGGAGGGGACTCCCCCTTACAATGAGCAGTTCTTC,CASSMEGTPPYNEQFF
TRBV19,TRBJ2-7,TRBD1,.,TGTGCCAGTAGTCTCGAGACAGGGGCTTACGAGCAGTACTTC,CASSLETGAYEQYF
TRBV10-3,TRBJ1-2,.,.,TGTGCCAGCTACGAACCGGGTGGAGGCTACACCTTC,CASYEPGGGYTF
TRBV12-3/TRBV12-4,TRBJ2-5,.,.,TGTGCCAGCAGCCCGACAGGACAAGAGACCCAGTACTTC,CASSPTGQETQYF
TRBV7-9,TRBJ1-6,.,.,TGTGCCAGCAGCCCATATAATTCACCCCTCCACTTT,CASSPYNSPLHF
TRBV18,TRBJ1-5,TRBD1,few,TGTGCCAGCTCTCCCGACAGGGTAGACCAGCCCCAGCATTTT,CASSPDRVDQPQHF
TRBV10-2,TRBJ2-2,.,once,TGCGCCAGCAGAGCGCCGAACACCGGGGAGCTGTTTTTT,CASRAPNTGELFF
TRBV18,TRBJ1-1,TRBD1,.,TGTGCCAGCTCACAGCAGGGGGGCCCGAACGCTGAAGCTTTCTTT,CASSQQGGPNAEAFF
TRBV5-6,TRBJ1-1,TRBD1,.,TGTGCCAGCACCACGACAGGGCGGATGAACACTGAAGCTTTCTTT,CASTTTGRMNTEAFF
TRBV6-6,TRBJ2-7,.,.,TGTGCCAGCAGTTACCTAACCGACAGAGCCTACGAGCAGTACTTC,CASSYLTDRAYEQYF
TRBV19,TRBJ1-5,TRBD1,.,TGTGCCAGTAGACAGACAGGGAATCAGCCCCAGCATTTT,CASRQTGNQPQHF
TRBV3-1/TRBV3-2,TRBJ1-6,.,.,TGTGCCAGCAGCCCCGGGGTCCCAGCCCTTTTGTCACCCCTCCACTTT,CASSPGVPALLSPLHF
TRBV5-1,TRBJ1-2,.,.,TGCGCCAGTAAAATGGTGGAGGGCCCCTATGGCTACACCTTC,CASKMVEGPYGYTF
TRBV2,TRBJ2-2,TRBD1,.,TGTGCCAGCAGTTTGGGACAGTCGAACACCGGGGAGCTGTTTTTT,CASSLGQSNTGELFF
TRBV25-1,TRBJ1-5,TRBD1,.,TGTGCCAGCACGCCGGGACAGGGGAAGCATTTT,CASTPGQGKHF
TRBV19,TRBJ1-2,.,.,TGTGCCAGTAGAAGCCGGGGACTGAACTATGGCTACACCTTC,CASRSRGLNYGYTF
TRBV23-1,TRBJ1-6,.,few,TGCGCCAGCAGTCCTTACAGGAATTCACCCCTCCACTTT,CASSPYRNSPLHF
TRBV19,TRBJ2-1,.,once,TGTGCCAGTAGTATCTACTCTCTCCTAACGTCGAGCTCCTACAATGAGCAGTTCTTC,CASSIYSLLTSSSYNEQFF
TRBV7-9,TRBJ2-3,TRBD1,.,TGTGCCAGCAGCACCCCGGGACAGGGGGTCGGGACAGATACGCAGTATTTT,CASSTPGQGVGTDTQYF
TRBV21-1,TRBJ2-3,.,.,TGTGCCAGCAGCAAGTCGTCAGGGGACGAGGAGGATACGCAGTATTTT,CASSKSSGDEEDTQYF
TRBV19,TRBJ2-2,.,.,TGTGCCAGTAGTATAGATCCCGGGTCCGGGGAGCTGTTTTTT,CASSIDPGSGELFF
TRBV6-4,TRBJ1-2,.,.,TGTGCCAGCAGTGACTCAAGGCAGGTTAACTATGGCTACACCTTC,CASSDSRQVNYGYTF
TRBV11-2,TRBJ1-5,.,.,TGTGCCAGCAGCCTACAGTTCAATCAGCCCCAGCATTTT,CASSLQFNQPQHF
TRBV18,TRBJ2-5,TRBD1,.,TGTGCCAGCTCAAAGGGACAGCAAGAGACCCAGTACTTC,CASSKGQQETQYF
TRBV18,TRBJ1-5,.,.,TGTGCCAGCCACGGGGGAAGCAATCAGCCCCAGCATTTT,CASHGGSNQPQHF
TRBV29-1,TRBJ2-6,TRBD1,.,TGCAGCGTCTCCGGGACAGGTCCCTCTGGGGCCAACGTCCTGACTTTC,CSVSGTGPSGANVLTF
TRBV5-1,TRBJ1-4,TRBD1,.,TGCGCCAGCAGAGGGACAGGGGCGGCTAATGAAAAACTGTTTTTT,CASRGTGAANEKLFF
TRBV6-5,TRBJ2-7,.,.,TGTGCCAGCACCCCAGCCTACGAGCAGTACTTC,CASTPAYEQYF
TRBV7-9,TRBJ2-2,TRBD2,.,TGTGCCAGCACCTCCTGGGGCGGGAGGACTGCGGCCGGGGAGCTGTTTTTT,CASTSWGGRTAAGELFF
TRBV24-1,TRBJ2-3,.,.,TGTGCCACCAGTGATCCTCGGGATGGCACAGATACGCAGTATTTT,CATSDPRDGTDTQYF
TRBV7-2,TRBJ2-7,TRBD1,few,TGTGCCAGCAGCACGACAGGGGGCGGGTACGAGCAGTACTTC,CASSTTGGGYEQYF
TRBV2,TRBJ2-5,TRBD2,.,TGTGCCAGCAGTGTTGGACTAGCGGAGACCCAGTACTTC,CASSVGLAETQYF
TRBV24-1,TRBJ1-2,TRBD1,.,TGTGCCACCAGTGAGCAGACAGGGGTCGGCTACACCTTC,CATSEQTGVGYTF